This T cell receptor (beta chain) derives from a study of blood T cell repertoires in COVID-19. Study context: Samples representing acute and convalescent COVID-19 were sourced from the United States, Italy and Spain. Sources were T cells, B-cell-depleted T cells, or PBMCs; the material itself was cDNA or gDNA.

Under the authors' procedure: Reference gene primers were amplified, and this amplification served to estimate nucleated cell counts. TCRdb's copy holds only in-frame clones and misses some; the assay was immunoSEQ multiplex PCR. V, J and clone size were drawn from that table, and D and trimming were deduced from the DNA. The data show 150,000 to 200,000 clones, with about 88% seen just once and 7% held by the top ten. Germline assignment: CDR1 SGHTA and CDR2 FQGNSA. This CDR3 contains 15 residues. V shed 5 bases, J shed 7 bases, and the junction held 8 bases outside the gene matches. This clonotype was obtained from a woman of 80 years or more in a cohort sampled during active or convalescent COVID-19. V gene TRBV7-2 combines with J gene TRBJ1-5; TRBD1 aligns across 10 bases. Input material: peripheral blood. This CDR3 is CASSRDRGQRQPQHF. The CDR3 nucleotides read TGTGCCAGCAGCCGCGACAGGGGGCAGCGGCAGCCCCAGCATTTT.